This paragraph covers one T cell receptor beta chain sequence. Its antigen is unknown. CDR3 of TCR beta was amplified from genomic DNA via a two-round multiplex PCR. The first round of PCR was done with primers that matched each TRBV and TRBJ gene. TCRdb used MiXCR to reprocess the multiplex PCR reads, holding one entry per CDR3 protein. The sample contains approximately 17,000 distinct CDR3 sequences, more than 35% of which appear only once. The CDR3 covers 17 residues. Germline CDR1 and CDR2: MNHEY and SVGEGT. With 7 bases clipped from V and 3 bases from J, the junction kept 10 bases outside the gene matches. The sample belongs to a study of prognosis after radiotherapy for stage I lung cancer. The overall study: Enrolled patients (over twelve men, roughly six women) had a median age of roughly 74 years and an age range of about 50 to 85 years. Study results and limitations: Following stereotactic body radiation therapy, patients who went on to develop distant metastases had lower Shannon entropy.

The genes are TRBV6-2 or TRBV6-3 and TRBJ2-1; TRBD2 matches at 12 bases. The TCR sequence derives from a donor aged 50 or older with non-small cell lung cancer. The sample was PBMCs, taken before or after stereotactic body radiation therapy (not recorded which). The CDR3 coding sequence is TGTGCCAGCACCGAAAGGACTAGCGGGGCCTTCTACAATGAGCAGTTCTTC. It yields the protein CASTERTSGAFYNEQFF.